This TCR beta chain comes out of a study of regulatory T cells in long-lasting Graves disease. V was clipped by 0 bases and J by 7 bases; unmatched bases: 3. Germline CDR1 and CDR2: LGHDT and YNNKEL (reference sequence). This CDR3 spans 15 amino acids. Time point meaning: newly diagnosed GD, antithyroid drugs for less than 3 months. The TCR library was made from RNA extracted from PBMCs. The TCR beta library used iRepertoire HTBI primers with Arm-PCR amplification of CDR3. Each CDR3 protein is one row after TCRdb ran MiXCR on the multiplex PCR reads. The profile shows under 800,000 distinct CDR3 sequences, roughly 15% of them singletons. These data were also filed under a second study, of T cells in Graves' hyperthyroidism and ophthalmopathy.

The TCR was taken from a woman in her thirties with Graves disease. The chain joins TRBV3-1 to TRBJ1-4; 9 bases agree with TRBD1. The specimen comprised peripheral blood mononuclear cells (PBMCs), sampled at new diagnosis, from a patient treated with antithyroid drugs. The CDR3 bases are TGTGCCAGCAGCCAAGAGACAGGGGGGAGTGAAAAACTGTTTTTT. Protein sequence: CASSQETGGSEKLFF. Filled out from reference TRBV3-1 and TRBJ1-4, the complete variable domain reads DTAVSQTPKYLVTQMGNDKSIKCEQNLGHDTMYWYKQDSKKFLKIMFSYNNKELIINETVPNRFSPKSPDKAHLNLHINSLELGDSAVYFCASSQETGGSEKLFFGSGTQLSVL.